This T cell receptor beta chain came from a study of blood T cells in healthy people across ages. Study-level points and caveats: Long-lived donors exceeded aged donors in naive CD4+ cells and diversity.

The use of a sample-barcoded 5' primer and a J-beta primer mix characterized a second PCR of about 7 to 12 cycles. TCRdb fed the 5' RACE reads into MiXCR, producing one record per CDR3 protein. The sample shows under 800,000 distinct CDR3 sequences, about 40% of them seen only once. This clonotype has just a few counts. Antigen: not known. Investigators took about 9.4 milliliters of peripheral blood from every donor. Sequences were obtained from blood. This sequence was found in a woman aged 55-69 years in good health.

CDR3 nucleotides: TGTGCCAGCAGCTTAAAGGGTAGTAACACTGAAGCTTTCTTT. Its translation is CASSLKGSNTEAFF. The gene calls are TRBV7-9 and TRBJ1-1; D call uncertain. The germline CDR1 and CDR2 sequences are SEHNR and FQNEAQ (reference sequence). Trimming removed 2 bases from V and 2 bases from J, with 9 bases in between. The CDR3 runs to 14 residues.